One and the same sample provided the 16 T cell receptor beta chains below, sequenced in a study of CD8+ T cells in alopecia areata. The treatment: oral pan-JAK inhibitor, 5-10 mg twice daily. Extraction of RNA preceded its reverse transcription into cDNA, which served as the sequencing template. Repertoires were generated with immunoSEQ multiplex PCR, while TCRdb's copy carries only in-frame clones and drops some. This sample has fewer than 250,000 clones, with under 40% found just once. The sequences come from CD4+ T cells sorted from blood, collected at week 34, from a patient treated with tofacitinib. These receptors originate from a human donor with alopecia areata.

There are a few counts of this clone. The rearrangement uses TRBV28 and TRBJ2-7; D is undetermined. Germline V gene sequence: CDR1 MDHEN, CDR2 SYDVKM. The CDR3 length is 12 residues. Trimming stripped 6 bases from V and 3 bases from J, with 9 bases between. DNA of the CDR3: TGTGCCAGCAGCACCGTCCACTACGAGCAGTACTTC. Translating gives CASSTVHYEQYF.

The gene calls are TRBV19 and TRBJ1-2; 8 nucleotides match TRBD1. V trimming: 6 bases; J trimming: 3 bases; junction bases outside the gene matches: 3. CDR3 length equals 13 residues. Germline values: CDR1 LNHDA, CDR2 SQIVND (reference sequence). CDR3 protein: CASSTDRDYGYTF. In DNA form, the CDR3 reads TGTGCCAGTAGCACGGACAGGGACTATGGCTACACCTTC.

The V call is TRBV30, the J call TRBJ1-1; no firm D call. V was cut by 8 bases and J by 5 bases, with 12 bases left in between. The CDR3 is made up of 11 amino acids. CDR1 GTSNPN and CDR2 SVGIG come from the germline V gene (reference sequence). The DNA of the CDR3 is TGTGCCCCAGACACCCGAACTGAAGCTTTCTTT. This translates into CAPDTRTEAFF.

The V gene is TRBV27, the J gene TRBJ1-6; TRBD1 aligns across 7 bases. The CDR3 runs 18 residues. The V segment lost 3 bases and the J segment 7 bases; nucleotides outside the gene matches: 15. CDR1 is MNHEY and CDR2 is SMNVEV in the germline V gene (reference sequence). CDR3 region: CASSFSGSATGRNSPLHF. The CDR3 region has the DNA TGTGCCAGCAGTTTTAGTGGTTCAGCGACAGGGCGAAATTCACCCCTCCACTTT.

The chain links TRBV7-6 to TRBJ2-5; 9 bases fit TRBD1. Per the germline V gene, CDR1 is SGHVS and CDR2 is FNYEAQ. J gave up 3 bases and V 5 bases, and 16 bases lay outside the gene matches. The CDR3 extends over 18 amino acids. The CDR3 protein is CASSRTGAGVAGEETQYF. Written as DNA, the CDR3 is TGTGCCAGCAGCCGGACAGGGGCGGGGGTTGCGGGTGAAGAGACCCAGTACTTC.

This clone was counted between two and nine times. In nucleotides, the CDR3 is TGTGCCAGCAGCTTGGAGGAGGGCGTTTTCAATGAGCAGTTCTTC. Translating it yields CASSLEEGVFNEQFF. The V gene is TRBV5-4, the J gene TRBJ2-1, with D possibly being TRBD2 (6 bases). There are 15 residues in the CDR3. Trimming shortened V by 0 bases and J by 6 bases, and 13 bases separated the two germline ends. The germline V gene has CDR1 SGHNT and CDR2 YYREEE (reference sequence).

The V gene is TRBV29-1, the J gene TRBJ1-1, with D unclear. Germline lookup yields CDR1 SQVTM and CDR2 ANQGSEA. Trimming pared 3 bases from V and 4 bases from J, leaving 6 bases between. The CDR3 has 11 residues. CDR3 region: CSVDMGTEAFF. The DNA for the CDR3 is TGCAGCGTTGATATGGGCACTGAAGCTTTCTTT.

This clone was seen at least ten times. The chain employs TRBV7-9 and TRBJ2-7; 7 bases agree with TRBD1. CDR3 size: 16 residues. Per the germline V gene, CDR1 is SEHNR and CDR2 is FQNEAQ (reference sequence). J gave up 1 base and V 1 base, and 7 bases lay outside the gene matches. The CDR3 protein is CASSLDVQGQSYEQYF. CDR3 bases: TGTGCCAGCAGCTTAGATGTACAGGGGCAATCCTACGAGCAGTACTTC. Combining the CDR3 with reference TRBV7-9 and TRBJ2-7 gives the whole variable domain DTGVSQNPRHKITKRGQNVTFRCDPISEHNRLYWYRQTLGQGPEFLTYFQNEAQLEKSRLLSDRFSAERPKGSFSTLEIQRTEQGDSAMYLCASSLDVQGQSYEQYFGPGTRLTVT.

The chain uses TRBV2 and TRBJ2-2; maybe TRBD2 (5 bases). Germline lookup yields CDR1 SNHLY and CDR2 FYNNEI. Trimming removed 1 base at V and 12 bases at J, with 12 bases between. This CDR3 is built from 13 residues. This CDR3 is CASSEGGVRKLFF. The CDR3 region has the DNA TGTGCCAGCAGTGAAGGGGGAGTTCGCAAGCTGTTTTTT.

The chain uses TRBV10-2 and TRBJ2-7; D gene unclear. The germline CDR1 and CDR2 sequences are WSHSY and SAAADI. V was cut by 5 bases and J by 1 base, with 9 bases left in between. The CDR3 runs to 13 residues. CDR3 amino acids: CASSRDGSYEQYF. CDR3 in DNA: TGCGCCAGCAGTAGAGACGGTTCCTACGAGCAGTACTTC.

This clone was counted between two and nine times. J is TRBJ2-1 and V is TRBV19; 13 nucleotides match TRBD2. The V and J ends lost 5 bases and 0 bases, in that order; junction bases with no gene match: 13. This CDR3 contains 20 residues. Germline CDR1 LNHDA, CDR2 SQIVND (reference sequence). The CDR3 coding sequence is TGTGCCAGTAGTCTGTCTGGGACTAGCGGGACTATTAGCTCCTACAATGAGCAGTTCTTC. Translated: CASSLSGTSGTISSYNEQFF.

This clone was counted between two and nine times. V gene TRBV23-1 combines with J gene TRBJ1-1; D might be TRBD1 (5 bases). TRBV23-1 is treated as an ORF (open reading frame) with a function not yet certain. The CDR3 spans 15 residues. With 2 bases removed from V and 4 bases from J, the gap between germline ends came to 14 bases. The CDR3 DNA sequence: TGCGCCAGCAGTCAAATCCCTAGGAGGGGCACTGAAGCTTTCTTT. It translates to CASSQIPRRGTEAFF.

A few counts support this clone. The rearrangement links TRBV9 to TRBJ2-3; D is unclear. Germline loops: CDR1 SGDLS, CDR2 YYNGEE. Trimming pared 0 bases from V and 4 bases from J, leaving 9 bases between. This CDR3 spans 14 amino acids. CDR3 coding DNA: TGTGCCAGCAGCGTAGATCTGGGGTCAGATACGCAGTATTTT. Translated, it gives CASSVDLGSDTQYF.

This clone was observed a few times. In DNA, the CDR3 is TGTGCCAGCAGCCAGCCCCCGGGCCCCACGCAGTATTTT. It yields the protein CASSQPPGPTQYF. V usage is TRBV6-5 and J usage is TRBJ2-3; D not certain. Germline V gene sequence: CDR1 MNHEY, CDR2 SVGAGI. V dropped 6 bases and J dropped 9 bases, with 16 bases sitting between them. The CDR3 consists of 13 residues.

This clone is a singleton in its sample. This rearrangement joins TRBV6-1 to TRBJ1-5, with no clear D. The CDR3 has 12 amino acids. Deletions cut 6 bases from V and 8 bases from J, with 11 bases between. The germline V gene has CDR1 MNHNS and CDR2 SASEGT. CDR3 sequence: CASREGGKPQHF. DNA for the CDR3: TGTGCCAGCAGGGAGGGAGGGAAGCCCCAGCATTTT.

This sequence joins TRBV2 and TRBJ1-2; TRBD1 matches at 11 bases. V shed 5 bases, J shed 8 bases, and the junction held 13 bases outside the gene matches. CDR3 length: 16 residues. Looked up from germline, CDR1 is SNHLY and CDR2 is FYNNEI. CDR3 sequence reads: CASSPNEGQGDGGYTF. In DNA, the CDR3 is TGTGCCAGCAGTCCAAATGAGGGACAGGGGGACGGCGGCTACACCTTC.